The 25 T cell receptor beta chains in this list originate from one sample, sequenced in a study of blood T cell repertoires in COVID-19. The table came from immunoSEQ multiplex PCR; TCRdb's copy has only in-frame clones and leaves some out. The sample has approximately 99,000 clones; roughly 78% are singletons. The sequencing input was peripheral blood. The receptors were sampled from a woman of 80 years or more with active or convalescent COVID-19.

V gene TRBV7-9 combines with J gene TRBJ2-7; tentative D call: TRBD1 (6 bases). Germline V gene lookup returns CDR1 SEHNR and CDR2 FQNEAQ (reference sequence). The CDR3 is 14 residues long. Trimming pared 0 bases from V and 5 bases from J, leaving 11 bases between. Here the CDR3 reads CASSLAQGRDEQYF. As DNA, the CDR3 is TGTGCCAGCAGCTTAGCGCAGGGGCGCGACGAGCAGTACTTC.

This chain connects TRBV9 to TRBJ2-3; tentatively, D is TRBD2 (6 bases). The CDR3 is 15 residues long. The V end lost 2 bases, the J end lost 2 bases, and 12 bases lay between the germline ends. Germline V CDR1 and CDR2: SGDLS, YYNGEE. CDR3 sequence: CASSVLAASTDTQYF. Written as DNA, the CDR3 is TGTGCCAGCAGCGTTTTAGCGGCATCCACAGATACGCAGTATTTT.

This chain connects TRBV5-5 to TRBJ2-3, with D possibly TRBD2 on 6 matching bases. There are 13 residues in the CDR3. V lost 2 bases and J 3 bases, leaving 7 bases between the germline ends. Germline CDR1 SGHKS, CDR2 YYEKEE (reference sequence). As DNA, the CDR3 is TGTGCCAGCAGCTTTGGGGGGACAGATACGCAGTATTTT. This gives the protein CASSFGGTDTQYF.

This chain uses TRBV19 with TRBJ2-1; 10 positions agree with TRBD2. CDR1 is LNHDA, CDR2 SQIVND, per germline (reference sequence). Losses at the gene ends were 10 bases for V and 5 bases for J; bases not matched to a gene: 23. This CDR3 has 19 residues. This CDR3 reads CATKRGPGLARINNNEQFF. The CDR3 DNA reads TGTGCCACCAAAAGGGGACCGGGACTAGCGCGCATCAACAACAATGAGCAGTTCTTC.

The CDR3 coding sequence is TGTGCCAGCAGCCGCCCCGGGTCCCTAAAGGCAGATACGCAGTATTTT. Translation: CASSRPGSLKADTQYF. The rearrangement links TRBV5-6 to TRBJ2-3, with D unclear. The germline V and J ends were trimmed by 4 bases and 4 bases, with 19 bases remaining between them. The CDR3 runs 16 residues. In germline, CDR1 is SGHDT, CDR2 YYEEEE.

The chain joins TRBV28 to TRBJ2-1; D is unclear. Germline-derived CDR1 and CDR2 are MDHEN and SYDVKM. The CDR3 is 15 residues long. Trimming took off 8 bases at V and 5 bases at J, with 19 bases between the two ends. In nucleotides, the CDR3 is TGTGCCAGCTCCCCCTCAGTCCCCCTTAACAATGAGCAGTTCTTC. It is translated as CASSPSVPLNNEQFF. The entire variable domain, with the rest obtained from reference TRBV28 and TRBJ2-1, is as follows: DVKVTQSSRYLVKRTGEKVFLECVQDMDHENMFWYRQDPGLGLRLIYFSYDVKMKEKGDIPEGYSVSREKKERFSLILESASTNQTSMYLCASSPSVPLNNEQFFGPGTRLTVL.

The chain uses TRBV6-5 and TRBJ2-1; no firm D call. Trimming took off 5 bases at V and 7 bases at J, with 9 bases between the two ends. Looked up from germline, CDR1 is MNHEY and CDR2 is SVGAGI. The CDR3 contains 12 residues. CDR3 amino acids: CASSRLRNEQFF. The CDR3 DNA is TGTGCCAGCAGTAGACTGAGGAATGAGCAGTTCTTC.

The CDR3 bases are TGTGCCAGTAGTCGGGACGGAGGGTCAGGCTCCTACGAGCAGTACTTC. Protein: CASSRDGGSGSYEQYF. This chain links TRBV19 with TRBJ2-7, with D perhaps TRBD2 (6 bases). Germline values: CDR1 LNHDA, CDR2 SQIVND (reference sequence). V lost 5 bases and J lost 0, with 17 bases in between. There are 16 residues in the CDR3.

V is TRBV9 and J is TRBJ2-5, with 10 bases aligning to TRBD2. Per the germline V gene, CDR1 is SGDLS and CDR2 is YYNGEE. The ends lost 2 bases at V and 4 bases at J; junction bases unmatched: 5. CDR3 length: 15 residues. The DNA of the CDR3 is TGTGCCAGCAGCGTGGAGCGGGAGGGAGGAGAGACCCAGTACTTC. Translating it yields CASSVEREGGETQYF.

In this sample, this clone turned up a few times. CDR3 protein: CASTPQGSSEQYF. The CDR3 bases are TGTGCCAGCACCCCGCAGGGGTCCAGCGAGCAGTACTTC. This sequence joins TRBV25-1 and TRBJ2-7, with D possibly being TRBD1 (6 bases). The CDR3 contains 13 residues. Trimming removed 7 bases from V and 6 bases from J, with 16 bases in between. From germline, CDR1 is MGHDK and CDR2 SYGVNS.

This chain connects TRBV29-1 to TRBJ1-1, with D unclear. The ends were cut back, 4 bases at V and 10 bases at J, with 13 bases in the middle. From germline, CDR1 is SQVTM and CDR2 ANQGSEA. This CDR3 is built from 11 residues. The CDR3 nucleotides read TGCAGCGTTGGGGAGGGTTGGGGAGCTTTCTTT. Protein product: CSVGEGWGAFF.

V usage is TRBV29-1 and J usage is TRBJ2-3; 13 bases agree with TRBD2. The length of the CDR3 is 15 residues. V was pared by 4 bases and J by 3 bases, with 4 bases of the junction left unmatched. Per the germline V gene, CDR1 is SQVTM and CDR2 is ANQGSEA. CDR3 residues: CSVGLAGGGTDTQYF. The CDR3, as DNA: TGCAGCGTTGGACTAGCGGGAGGTGGAACAGATACGCAGTATTTT.

The chain is built from TRBV7-2 and TRBJ2-1; TRBD2 is a possible D gene (5 bases). Trimming left V 5 bases short and J 4 bases short, with 9 bases between. Germline loops: CDR1 SGHTA, CDR2 FQGNSA. The CDR3 length is 13 residues. This CDR3 is CASSPDYYNEQFF. CDR3 DNA sequence: TGTGCCAGCAGCCCCGACTATTACAATGAGCAGTTCTTC.

This clone was seen a few times. The J gene is TRBJ2-7, the V gene TRBV5-1; 10 bases map to TRBD1. V shed 4 bases, J shed 3 bases, and the junction held 7 bases outside the gene matches. Germline CDR1 is SGHRS and CDR2 is YFSETQ. There are 15 residues in the CDR3. CDR3 loop: CASSVGRTGGYEQYF. CDR3 bases: TGCGCCAGCAGCGTAGGAAGGACAGGGGGCTACGAGCAGTACTTC. Full variable domain (rest looked up from reference TRBV5-1 and TRBJ2-7): KAGVTQTPRYLIKTRGQQVTLSCSPISGHRSVSWYQQTPGQGLQFLFEYFSETQRNKGNFPGRFSGRQFSNSRSEMNVSTLELGDSALYLCASSVGRTGGYEQYFGPGTRLTVT.

This chain connects TRBV27 to TRBJ2-5, with 8 positions matching TRBD1. The V segment lost 5 bases and the J segment 3 bases; nucleotides outside the gene matches: 5. The germline gives CDR1 MNHEY, CDR2 SMNVEV (reference sequence). This CDR3 has 14 amino acids. CDR3 DNA sequence: TGTGCCAGCAGTCGGCCGGACAGGGAAGAGACCCAGTACTTC. It specifies CASSRPDREETQYF.

As to this clone: At one of its ends the junction is not consistent with the germline gene, which may arise from a read error. V usage is TRBV5-1 and J usage is TRBJ2-7; TRBD1 is a possible D gene (5 bases). The CDR3 runs 14 residues. CDR1 SGHRS and CDR2 YFSETQ come from the germline V gene. CDR3 DNA sequence: TGTGCCAGCAGCTTCAGACAGCTCTCCTACGAGCAGTACTTC. It yields the protein CASSFRQLSYEQYF.

The chain recombines TRBV7-9 with TRBJ2-7; TRBD2 aligns across 9 bases. V lost 5 bases to trimming and J lost 6 bases; unmatched junction nucleotides: 5. CDR3 length: 13 residues. Germline V lookup: CDR1 SEHNR, CDR2 FQNEAQ (reference sequence). The CDR3, as DNA: TGTGCCAGCAGCATGGGACTAGCTGGCGAGCAGTACTTC. As protein: CASSMGLAGEQYF.

The chain has TRBV6-5 and TRBJ1-4; 10 positions agree with TRBD1. CDR1 and CDR2 (germline): MNHEY, SVGAGI. The CDR3 runs 13 residues. J gave up 4 bases and V 8 bases, and 1 base lay outside the gene matches. CDR3 residues: CASDRGLNEKLFF. CDR3 DNA: TGTGCCAGCGACAGGGGGCTTAATGAAAAACTGTTTTTT.

There are a few counts of this clone. The rearrangement links TRBV19 to TRBJ1-1, with 7 bases aligning to TRBD1. V dropped 5 bases and J dropped 5; count of bases not matched to a gene: 11. Per the germline V gene, CDR1 is LNHDA and CDR2 is SQIVND (reference sequence). There are 15 residues in the CDR3. The CDR3 region is CASSPPDRDITEAFF. The CDR3, as DNA: TGTGCCAGTAGTCCGCCCGACAGGGATATTACTGAAGCTTTCTTT.

The rearrangement links TRBV2 to TRBJ2-2; the D gene is possibly TRBD2 (5 bases). CDR3 size: 14 residues. The V end lost 4 bases, the J end lost 6 bases, and 12 bases lay between the germline ends. Germline V gives CDR1 SNHLY, CDR2 FYNNEI. The CDR3 region is CASSALVSAGELFF. The CDR3 DNA is TGTGCCAGCAGTGCACTAGTTTCGGCCGGGGAGCTGTTTTTT.

The J gene is TRBJ1-2, the V gene TRBV2; D remains unclear. The germline V gene encodes CDR1 SNHLY and CDR2 FYNNEI. V was cut by 2 bases and J by 7 bases, with 20 bases left in between. CDR3 length equals 16 residues. DNA of the CDR3: TGTGCCAGCAGTGAACTTAATTTAGACCAGAGGAGTGGCTACACCTTC. Translating gives CASSELNLDQRSGYTF.

The genes are TRBV29-1 and TRBJ2-5; maybe TRBD1 (6 bases). The germline V gene has CDR1 SQVTM and CDR2 ANQGSEA. CDR3 length: 13 amino acids. Trimming removed 0 bases from V and 5 bases from J, with 10 bases in between. CDR3 DNA: TGCAGCGTTGAAGATAGAAGGGGGGAGACCCAGTACTTC. Encoded protein: CSVEDRRGETQYF.

The J gene is TRBJ2-5, the V gene TRBV5-1; 8 bases line up with TRBD1. The CDR3 totals 15 residues. Trimming removed 2 bases from V and 2 bases from J; junction bases left unmatched: 5. Germline V gene lookup returns CDR1 SGHRS and CDR2 YFSETQ. The CDR3 is CASSFLGTGQETQYF. The CDR3 region has the DNA TGCGCCAGCAGCTTCTTAGGGACAGGACAAGAGACCCAGTACTTC.

The chain carries TRBV6-5 and TRBJ2-7, with 8 bases matching TRBD1. The CDR3 is 15 amino acids. Germline V gives CDR1 MNHEY, CDR2 SVGAGI. Trimming at V came to 4 bases and at J to 2 bases, leaving 7 bases not matched to a gene. Here the CDR3 reads CASSLTGVGAYEQYF. CDR3 in DNA: TGTGCCAGCAGTTTGACAGGGGTGGGCGCCTACGAGCAGTACTTC.

V usage is TRBV7-3 and J usage is TRBJ2-7; 13 bases match TRBD2. CDR1 is SGHTA and CDR2 is FQGTGA in the germline V gene. The length of the CDR3 is 18 residues. V shed 0 bases, J shed 5 bases, and the junction held 10 bases outside the gene matches. CDR3: CASSLTPNRGLAGNEQYF. The CDR3 DNA follows: TGTGCCAGCAGCTTAACACCCAACCGGGGACTAGCGGGAAACGAGCAGTACTTC.